This T cell receptor (beta chain) comes out of a study of early T cells in non-severe SARS-CoV-2 infection. CDR3 length equals 15 residues. Germline loops: CDR1 MNHNS, CDR2 SASEGT. Unique molecular identifiers (one per individual cDNA molecule) were attached. In TCRdb, the 5' RACE reads were re-called with MiXCR into one record per CDR3 protein. The data contain some 34,000 distinct CDR3 sequences, nearly 10% of them seen just once; the ten biggest clones take up approximately 12%. This clonotype showed up just a few times. One end of the junction is discordant with germline, which a read error may explain.

The receptor was isolated from an adult who was a healthcare worker with PCR-confirmed SARS-CoV-2 infection or an uninfected control (not recorded which). This chain connects TRBV6-1 to TRBJ2-7; TRBD1 matches 10 bases. The sequenced material came from whole blood. The CDR3: CASTLGGQGSFEQYF. The CDR3 DNA reads TGTGCCAGCACTCTGGGGGGACAGGGGTCCTTCGAGCAGTACTTC.